Following are 25 T cell receptor beta chains from one sample sequenced in a study of T cells in Graves' hyperthyroidism and ophthalmopathy. From RNA transcripts, TCR beta CDR3 regions were amplified. The TCR CDR3 first-round RT-PCR relied on the HTBI primer set. Using its own MiXCR run on the multiplex PCR reads, TCRdb lists one record per CDR3 protein. In the table there are hundreds of thousands of distinct CDR3 sequences, 11% to 15% of which are singletons. The sample was blood. The receptors come from a woman aged 18-30 years with Graves' hyperthyroidism.

Turning to this clonotype: A much larger clonotype is one base distant, so this may be a read error. The chain has TRBV27 and TRBJ2-7; 16 bases agree with TRBD2. TRBJ2-1 explains the end of the DNA better; the J call may be wrong. This CDR3 comprises 17 residues. Germline V gene sequence: CDR1 MNHEY, CDR2 SMNVEV (reference sequence). The CDR3 is CASRPGTSGRASYEQFF. CDR3 nucleotide sequence: TGTGCCAGCAGACCCGGGACTAGCGGGAGGGCCTCCTACGAGCAGTTCTTC.

The table lists this clonotype with many counts. The chain combines TRBV27 with TRBJ2-7; 10 bases align to TRBD1. V dropped 5 bases and J dropped 2; count of bases not matched to a gene: 12. The CDR3 totals 17 residues. From germline, CDR1 is MNHEY and CDR2 SMNVEV (reference sequence). The CDR3 region has the DNA TGTGCCAGCAGTCCCCTTACTCGGACAGGGGGTCCCTACGAGCAGTACTTC. Its translation: CASSPLTRTGGPYEQYF.

This clonotype has a handful of counts. The chain has TRBV7-9 and TRBJ1-3, with D hard to call. Germline loops: CDR1 SEHNR, CDR2 FQNEAQ (reference sequence). This CDR3 has 14 amino acids. V was cut by 6 bases and J by 4 bases, with 13 bases left in between. CDR3 in amino acids: CASSSSPLGNTIYF. Written as DNA, the CDR3 is TGTGCCAGCAGTTCGTCGCCGCTGGGAAACACCATATATTTT.

This clonotype was seen many times. CDR3 nucleotide sequence: TGTGCCAGCAGCTTGCACGAGACCCAGTACTTC. This encodes CASSLHETQYF. The V gene is TRBV11-2, the J gene TRBJ2-5, with D uncertain. V was trimmed by 3 bases and J by 5 bases, leaving 4 bases between them. The length of the CDR3 is 11 residues. Germline V lookup: CDR1 SGHAT, CDR2 FQNNGV.

Turning to this clonotype: A junction end diverges from the germline sequence, so it may reflect a read error. This chain uses TRBV10-1 with TRBJ2-5; 9 nucleotides align to TRBD2. Germline V gene lookup returns CDR1 WNHNN and CDR2 SYGVQD (reference sequence). The CDR3 spans 16 residues. The CDR3 reads CASGEPEREVPETQYF. DNA of the CDR3: TGCGCCAGCGGTGAGCCAGAGCGGGAGGTCCCAGAGACCCAGTACTTC.

This clonotype was picked up a small number of times. The gene calls are TRBV7-3 and TRBJ1-2; D gene ambiguous. Trimming cost V 0 bases and J 3 bases, with 14 bases left between them. Germline V lookup: CDR1 SGHTA, CDR2 FQGTGA. The CDR3 has 16 residues. CDR3 region: CASSLTGGRSDYGYTF. The CDR3 DNA reads as TGTGCCAGCAGCTTAACGGGCGGACGGTCTGACTATGGCTACACCTTC.

This clonotype appeared many times. V usage is TRBV27 and J usage is TRBJ1-2; 8 nucleotides line up with TRBD1. Germline-derived CDR1 and CDR2 are MNHEY and SMNVEV (reference sequence). The CDR3 is made up of 13 amino acids. Trimming at V came to 5 bases and at J to 4 bases, leaving 3 bases not matched to a gene. The CDR3: CASSHGQGYGYTF. DNA of the CDR3: TGTGCCAGCAGTCACGGACAGGGCTATGGCTACACCTTC.

The CDR3 here is CASSFTPGRTRQYF. CDR3 DNA: TGTGCCAGCAGCTTTACGCCCGGCAGGACGAGGCAGTACTTC. The chain is built from TRBV7-2 and TRBJ2-7; D is unclear. The CDR3 loop spans 14 amino acids. V was trimmed by 3 bases and J by 9 bases, leaving 18 bases between them. In germline, CDR1 is SGHTA, CDR2 FQGNSA.

Many counts were recorded for this clonotype. V and J are TRBV28 and TRBJ2-3; possible D gene TRBD2, 8 bases. CDR1 MDHEN and CDR2 SYDVKM come from the germline V gene. The CDR3 consists of 22 residues. Trimming removed 5 bases at V and 0 bases at J, with 33 bases between. In nucleotides, the CDR3 is TGTGCCAGCAGTCACGCCCTGACGACAGGGCTCTTTCGGGGGGGCAGCACAGATACGCAGTATTTT. This codes for CASSHALTTGLFRGGSTDTQYF.

The sample holds a few counts of this clonotype. This rearrangement joins TRBV7-9 to TRBJ2-5, with D possibly being TRBD1 (5 bases). The V end was cut by 5 bases, the J end by 5 bases, with 18 bases between. Per germline, CDR1 SEHNR and CDR2 FQNEAQ (reference sequence). The length of the CDR3 is 15 residues. CDR3 DNA sequence: TGTGCCAGCAGCCCACACCAGGGTCCCTGGGAGACCCAGTACTTC. As protein: CASSPHQGPWETQYF.

The sample holds many counts of this clonotype. The V gene is TRBV20-1, the J gene TRBJ2-1; unclear D gene. Trimming stripped 1 base from V and 7 bases from J, with 11 bases between. The V gene's germline CDR1 is DFQATT and CDR2 SNEGSKA (reference sequence). There are 13 residues in the CDR3. The CDR3 nucleotides are TGCAGTGCTAGAGGAATAGCCGCTAATGAGCAGTTCTTC. It encodes CSARGIAANEQFF.

This clonotype was seen many times. The chain links TRBV29-1 to TRBJ2-7; weak D call: TRBD2 (6 bases). Germline lookup yields CDR1 SQVTM and CDR2 ANQGSEA. The CDR3 contains 14 residues. V was clipped by 3 bases and J by 6 bases, with 18 bases between them. The CDR3 protein is CSVETGQGAGEQYF. The CDR3, as DNA: TGCAGCGTTGAGACGGGGCAGGGAGCGGGCGAGCAGTACTTC.

This clonotype turned up a few times. The chain recombines TRBV4-3 with TRBJ2-1; 9 nucleotides match TRBD2. V was pared by 1 base and J by 7 bases, with 5 bases of the junction left unmatched. CDR3 length equals 15 residues. Germline CDR1 LGHNA, CDR2 YSLEER. CDR3 DNA: TGCGCCAGCAGCCAAGGGCAAGCGGGGGGTAATGAGCAGTTCTTC. It specifies CASSQGQAGGNEQFF.

This clonotype appeared many times. V is TRBV6-1 and J is TRBJ1-5; perhaps TRBD1 as D (5 bases). V gave up 5 bases and J gave up 8 bases, with 16 bases separating them. The CDR3 extends over 14 amino acids. The germline V gene encodes CDR1 MNHNS and CDR2 SASEGT. The CDR3 nucleotides read TGTGCCAGCAGTCCTCCCGTTGGGGGAGAGCCCCAGCATTTT. This encodes CASSPPVGGEPQHF.

The chain is built from TRBV27 and TRBJ2-7; 9 bases align to TRBD1. The CDR3 length is 14 residues. Germline V CDR1 and CDR2: MNHEY, SMNVEV (reference sequence). Trimming cost V 6 bases and J 2 bases; bases outside gene matches: 5. CDR3 region: CASSGQGLTYEQYF. CDR3 in DNA: TGTGCCAGCAGCGGACAGGGGCTGACCTACGAGCAGTACTTC.

A few counts support this clonotype. The chain links TRBV7-3 to TRBJ1-2; D uncertain. The CDR3 contains 15 residues. V was pared by 5 bases and J by 0 bases, with 13 bases between. Germline lookup yields CDR1 SGHTA and CDR2 FQGTGA. CDR3 region: CASSPDTNSNYGYTF. The CDR3 DNA sequence: TGTGCCAGCAGCCCCGACACCAACTCTAACTATGGCTACACCTTC.

This chain joins TRBV6-2 or TRBV6-3 and TRBJ2-7, with a weak D call TRBD2 (5 bases). This CDR3 spans 14 amino acids. The ends were cut back, 6 bases at V and 7 bases at J, with 19 bases in the middle. The germline CDR1 and CDR2 sequences are MNHEY and SVGEGT. CDR3 region: CASSRTSGIAEQYF. In DNA, the CDR3 is TGTGCCAGCAGCAGAACTAGTGGCATTGCGGAGCAGTACTTC.

This clonotype was recorded at least ten times. The V call is TRBV28, the J call TRBJ2-7; D could derive from TRBD1 or TRBD2 (6 bases each). CDR1 is MDHEN, CDR2 SYDVKM, per germline. Trimming shortened V by 5 bases and J by 4 bases, and 15 bases separated the two germline ends. The CDR3 length is 14 residues. In DNA form, the CDR3 reads TGTGCCAGCAGTGGGGGGCCCCGTTTTTACGAGCAGTACTTC. Translated: CASSGGPRFYEQYF.

V is TRBV7-2 and J is TRBJ2-1; TRBD2 matches 7 bases. The CDR3 is 14 amino acids. From germline, CDR1 is SGHTA and CDR2 FQGNSA. V lost 5 bases, J lost 9 bases, and 10 bases stayed unmatched. The CDR3: CASSDRTRRGEQFF. For the CDR3, the DNA is TGTGCCAGCAGCGATAGGACTAGACGGGGTGAGCAGTTCTTC.

This clonotype occurred many times. The CDR3 bases are TGTGCCAGCAGTTTCCCCAGGACTAGCGGTACCTACGAGCAGTACTTC. Its protein product is CASSFPRTSGTYEQYF. The gene calls are TRBV28 and TRBJ2-7; TRBD2 agrees at 10 bases. J lost 2 bases, V lost 3 bases, and 7 bases had no gene match. The CDR3 has 16 amino acids. Germline CDR1 and CDR2: MDHEN and SYDVKM. Looking up the rest from reference TRBV28 and TRBJ2-7 gives the full variable domain: DVKVTQSSRYLVKRTGEKVFLECVQDMDHENMFWYRQDPGLGLRLIYFSYDVKMKEKGDIPEGYSVSREKKERFSLILESASTNQTSMYLCASSFPRTSGTYEQYFGPGTRLTVT.

The rearrangement uses TRBV10-2 and TRBJ1-6, with D tentatively TRBD1 (6 bases). CDR1 is WSHSY, CDR2 SAAADI, per germline. V shed 4 bases and J shed 10 bases, with 14 bases lying between them. The CDR3 is 14 amino acids. The CDR3 DNA reads TGCGCCAGCAGTGGAAGAGACACAGGGTCACCCCTCCACTTT. It specifies CASSGRDTGSPLHF.

This clonotype showed up many times. This chain connects TRBV11-2 to TRBJ2-1, with TRBD1 matching 7 bases. V gave up 5 bases and J gave up 8 bases; unmatched junction bases: 9. The CDR3 extends over 14 amino acids. In germline, CDR1 is SGHAT, CDR2 FQNNGV. Here the CDR3 reads CASSTGQAGDEQFF. The CDR3 DNA is TGTGCCAGCAGCACCGGACAGGCGGGCGATGAGCAGTTCTTC.

This clonotype was found many times. The V and J genes are TRBV30 and TRBJ1-1; D gene ambiguous. CDR1 and CDR2 (germline): GTSNPN, SVGIG (reference sequence). Deletions cut 1 base from V and 0 bases from J, with 18 bases between. This CDR3 is built from 17 residues. The CDR3 loop is CAWSARQPRHMNTEAFF. DNA for the CDR3: TGTGCCTGGAGTGCACGTCAACCCAGGCATATGAACACTGAAGCTTTCTTT. Based on the CDR3 plus reference TRBV30 and TRBJ1-1, the full variable domain is SQTIHQWPATLVQPVGSPLSLECTVEGTSNPNLYWYRQAAGRGLQLLFYSVGIGQISSEVPQNLSASRPQDRQFILSSKKLLLSDSGFYLCAWSARQPRHMNTEAFFGQGTRLTVV.

The sample holds a few counts of this clonotype. J is TRBJ2-1 and V is TRBV7-3; 9 nucleotides agree with TRBD1. The CDR3 runs 15 residues. Germline loops: CDR1 SGHTA, CDR2 FQGTGA. Germline trimming cut 4 bases from V and 3 bases from J; bases unmatched to any gene: 4. This CDR3 reads CASSSDRGIYNEQFF. The CDR3, as DNA: TGTGCCAGCAGCTCGGACAGGGGAATCTACAATGAGCAGTTCTTC.

In its sample, this clonotype was seen a few times. The V gene is TRBV12-3 or TRBV12-4, the J gene TRBJ2-4, with 7 bases aligning to TRBD2. This CDR3 has 17 amino acids. The J segment lost 0 bases and the V segment lost 7 bases, leaving 12 bases of the junction unmatched. CDR3 residues: CASTPGRTRQAKNIQYF. CDR3 DNA: TGTGCCAGCACCCCGGGACGGACTAGACAAGCCAAAAACATTCAGTACTTC.